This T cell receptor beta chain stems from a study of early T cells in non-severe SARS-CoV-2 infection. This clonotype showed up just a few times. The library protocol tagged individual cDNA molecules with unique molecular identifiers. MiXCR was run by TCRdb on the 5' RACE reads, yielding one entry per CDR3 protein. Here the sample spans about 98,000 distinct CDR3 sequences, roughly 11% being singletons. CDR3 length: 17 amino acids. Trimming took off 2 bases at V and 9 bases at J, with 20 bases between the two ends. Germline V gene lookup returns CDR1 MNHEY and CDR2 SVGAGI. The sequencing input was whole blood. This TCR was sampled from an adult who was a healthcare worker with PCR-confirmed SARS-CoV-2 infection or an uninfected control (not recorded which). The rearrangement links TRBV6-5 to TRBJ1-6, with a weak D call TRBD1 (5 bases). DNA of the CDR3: TGTGCCAGCAGTTACCCACCGGGACGAGGAAAGGGTTCACCCCTCCACTTT. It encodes CASSYPPGRGKGSPLHF.